The 6 T cell receptor beta chains listed next were all sequenced from one sample in a study of PD-L1 blockade in urothelial cancer. Time point of the sample: pretreatment peripheral blood. The table came from immunoSEQ multiplex PCR; TCRdb's copy has only in-frame clones and leaves some out. The sample shows 40,000 to 50,000 clones, around four fifths of them seen only once. The sample was PBMCs, taken around atezolizumab (anti-PD-L1) treatment. All receptors come from a man aged 65 to 79 with urothelial cancer.

The count of this clone is one. This chain joins TRBV27 and TRBJ2-1, with 8 bases lining up with TRBD2. The germline V gene encodes CDR1 MNHEY and CDR2 SMNVEV (reference sequence). This CDR3 contains 17 residues. V lost 3 bases to trimming and J lost 1 base; unmatched junction nucleotides: 8. The CDR3 DNA reads as TGTGCCAGCAGTTTGAGCGGGGGCACAATTTCCTACAATGAGCAGTTCTTC. This encodes CASSLSGGTISYNEQFF.

The gene calls are TRBV7-6 and TRBJ2-2, with 7 bases that match TRBD1. The CDR3 covers 13 residues. The V and J ends lost 6 bases and 7 bases, in that order; junction bases with no gene match: 5. CDR1 and CDR2 (germline): SGHVS, FNYEAQ. CDR3 in amino acids: CASSLQGHGELFF. CDR3 DNA: TGTGCCAGCAGTTTACAGGGGCACGGGGAGCTGTTTTTT.

This chain connects TRBV5-1 to TRBJ2-7; 11 nucleotides agree with TRBD2. V gave up 4 bases and J gave up 2 bases; unmatched junction bases: 8. CDR1 and CDR2 (germline): SGHRS, YFSETQ. The CDR3 is 16 amino acids. CDR3 protein: CASSLASSGGTYEQYF. CDR3 nucleotide sequence: TGCGCCAGCAGCCTAGCCTCTAGCGGGGGGACCTACGAGCAGTACTTC.

The genes are TRBV30 and TRBJ1-3, with 8 bases identical to TRBD1. V trimming: 1 base; J trimming: 3 bases; junction bases outside the gene matches: 14. This CDR3 has 18 amino acids. CDR1 and CDR2 from the germline V gene are GTSNPN and SVGIG (reference sequence). The CDR3 DNA follows: TGTGCCTGGAGTGCCAGGGGGCGAAGGGGGACCCTTGGAAACACCATATATTTT. Residues: CAWSARGRRGTLGNTIYF.

V usage is TRBV19 and J usage is TRBJ2-7; 7 positions agree with TRBD1. Per germline, CDR1 LNHDA and CDR2 SQIVND (reference sequence). V trimming: 1 base; J trimming: 1 base; junction bases outside the gene matches: 1. The CDR3 length is 14 residues. The CDR3 loop is CASSIGQGSYEQYF. The DNA of the CDR3 is TGTGCCAGTAGTATAGGACAGGGTTCCTACGAGCAGTACTTC.

The genes are TRBV9 and TRBJ1-2; 12 bases align to TRBD1. In germline, CDR1 is SGDLS, CDR2 YYNGEE. The J segment lost 6 bases and the V segment lost 4 bases, leaving 4 bases of the junction unmatched. The CDR3 consists of 14 residues. The CDR3 reads CASSMGTGGDGYTF. In DNA form, the CDR3 reads TGTGCCAGCAGCATGGGGACAGGGGGCGATGGCTACACCTTC.